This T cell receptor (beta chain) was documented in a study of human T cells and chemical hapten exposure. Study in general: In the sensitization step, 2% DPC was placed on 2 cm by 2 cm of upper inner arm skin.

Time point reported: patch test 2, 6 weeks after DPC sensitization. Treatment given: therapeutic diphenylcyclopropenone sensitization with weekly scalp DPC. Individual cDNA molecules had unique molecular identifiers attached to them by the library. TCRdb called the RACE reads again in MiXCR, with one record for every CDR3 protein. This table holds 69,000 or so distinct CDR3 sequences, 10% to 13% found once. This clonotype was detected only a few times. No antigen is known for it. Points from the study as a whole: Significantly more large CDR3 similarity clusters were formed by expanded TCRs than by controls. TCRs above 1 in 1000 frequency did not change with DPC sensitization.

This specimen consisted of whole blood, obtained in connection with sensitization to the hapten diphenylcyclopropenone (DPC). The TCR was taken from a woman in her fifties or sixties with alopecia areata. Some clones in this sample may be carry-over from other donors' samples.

CDR3 nucleotides: TGTGCCACCCGGAATCCGGCCTTCATCTCTGGAAACACCATATATTTT. As protein: CATRNPAFISGNTIYF. The chain carries TRBV24-1 and TRBJ1-3; D is ambiguous. Trimming removed 9 bases from V and 0 bases from J, with 17 bases in between. The length of the CDR3 is 16 residues. The germline V gene has CDR1 KGHDR and CDR2 SFDVKD.